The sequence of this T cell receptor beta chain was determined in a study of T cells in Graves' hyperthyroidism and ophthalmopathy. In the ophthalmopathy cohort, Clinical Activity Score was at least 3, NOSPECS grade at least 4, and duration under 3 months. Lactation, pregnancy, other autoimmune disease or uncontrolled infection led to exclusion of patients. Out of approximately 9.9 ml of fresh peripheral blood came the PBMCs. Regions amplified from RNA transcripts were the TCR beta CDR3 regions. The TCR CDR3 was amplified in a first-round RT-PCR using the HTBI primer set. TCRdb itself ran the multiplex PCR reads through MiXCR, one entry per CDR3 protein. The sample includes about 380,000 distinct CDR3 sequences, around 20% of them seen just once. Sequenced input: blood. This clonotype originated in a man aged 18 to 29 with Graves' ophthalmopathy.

CDR3 protein: CSAGQTGRGQETQYF. In DNA form, the CDR3 reads TGCAGTGCGGGACAGACAGGGCGGGGGCAAGAGACCCAGTACTTC. V gene TRBV20-1 combines with J gene TRBJ2-5; the D call may be TRBD1 or TRBD2 (7 bases each). This CDR3 has 15 amino acids. Trimming removed 6 bases from V and 2 bases from J, with 19 bases in between. Germline V gene data show CDR1 as DFQATT and CDR2 as SNEGSKA (reference sequence).